The present TCR beta chain was sequenced within a study of cytomegalovirus exposure and HLA in healthy donors. Overall study results and limits: Researchers reported that a few CMV-associated chains were confirmed in vitro as CMV antigen-specific.

A word on this clone: Its antigen is currently unknown.

The PCR contained 60 Vbeta and 13 Jbeta primers. Method: immunoSEQ multiplex PCR; TCRdb's copy keeps in-frame clones and lacks some. The sample contains approximately 95,000 clones, around 75% of which appear only once. CDR1 is MDHEN, CDR2 SYDVKM, per germline. The germline V and J ends were trimmed by 3 bases and 9 bases, with 12 bases remaining between them. This CDR3 spans 12 amino acids. This sequence originates from a man aged 18 to 30 in good health and CMV-seropositive. The source material was PBMCs. J is TRBJ2-7 and V is TRBV28, with a weak D call TRBD1 (5 bases). The CDR3 here is CASSFRGTGQYF. CDR3 nucleotide sequence: TGTGCCAGCAGTTTTAGGGGCACGGGGCAGTACTTC. The full variable domain, its missing parts supplied by reference TRBV28 and TRBJ2-7, is DVKVTQSSRYLVKRTGEKVFLECVQDMDHENMFWYRQDPGLGLRLIYFSYDVKMKEKGDIPEGYSVSREKKERFSLILESASTNQTSMYLCASSFRGTGQYFGPGTRLTVT.